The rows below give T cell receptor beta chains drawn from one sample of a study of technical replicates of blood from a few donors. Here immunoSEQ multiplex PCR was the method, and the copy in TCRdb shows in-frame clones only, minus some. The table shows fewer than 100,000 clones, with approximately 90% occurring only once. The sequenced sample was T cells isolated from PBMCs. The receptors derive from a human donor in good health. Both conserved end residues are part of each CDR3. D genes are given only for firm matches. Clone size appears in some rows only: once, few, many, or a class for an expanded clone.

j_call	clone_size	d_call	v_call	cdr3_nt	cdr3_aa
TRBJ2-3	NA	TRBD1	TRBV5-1	TGCGCCAGCAGGACAGGGGCGACTTACCCGGAGAATGTAAATACGCAGTATTTT	CASRTGATYPENVNTQYF
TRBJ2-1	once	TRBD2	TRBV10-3	TGTGCCATCAGTGACCATGTAGGAGGGAGGGGCAATGAGCAGTTCTTC	CAISDHVGGRGNEQFF
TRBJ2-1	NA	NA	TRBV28	TGTGCCAGCAGTCAACAGGGTCGAGCCTACAATGAGCAGTTCTTC	CASSQQGRAYNEQFF
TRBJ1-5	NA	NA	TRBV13	TGTGCCAGCAGCTTCGGTAATCAGCCCCAGCATTTT	CASSFGNQPQHF
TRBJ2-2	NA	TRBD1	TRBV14	TGTGCCAGCAGCCTCCCGGCCAGGGGGCTGGAGGAGCTGTTTTTT	CASSLPARGLEELFF
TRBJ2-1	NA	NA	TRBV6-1	TGTGCCAGCAACAGGGTTTACAATGAGCAGTTCTTC	CASNRVYNEQFF
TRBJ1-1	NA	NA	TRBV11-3	TGTGCCAGCAGCCCACGGGGGGCTAGAACTGAAGCTTTCTTT	CASSPRGARTEAFF
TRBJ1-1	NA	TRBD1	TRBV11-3	TGTGCCAGCAGTTTACAGGGGATGAACACTGAAGCTTTCTTT	CASSLQGMNTEAFF
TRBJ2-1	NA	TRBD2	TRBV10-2	TGCGCCAGCAGTGAGCTGGGACTAGCGGATTACAATGAGCAGTTCTTC	CASSELGLADYNEQFF
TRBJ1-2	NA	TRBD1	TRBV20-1	TGCAGTGCAAACAGGGGGTACTACACCTTC	CSANRGYYTF
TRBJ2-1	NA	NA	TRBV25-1	TGTGCCAGCAGTCCGCGACAGGACCTCTACAATGAGCAGTTCTTC	CASSPRQDLYNEQFF
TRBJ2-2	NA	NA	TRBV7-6	TGTGCCAGCAGCCGACGTGTTTCGGGGTCGAACACCGGGGAGCTGTTTTTT	CASSRRVSGSNTGELFF
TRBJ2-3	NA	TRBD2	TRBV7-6	TGTGCCAGCAGCCCCACTAGCGGGCAAAGCACAGATACGCAGTATTTT	CASSPTSGQSTDTQYF
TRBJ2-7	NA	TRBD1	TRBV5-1	TGCGCCAGCAGCTCCCTCGCCAGGACAGGCGGCAACGAGCAGTACTTC	CASSSLARTGGNEQYF
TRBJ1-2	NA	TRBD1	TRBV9	TGTGCCAGCAGCGTATTGGCAGGGGGCATCTATGGCTACACCTTC	CASSVLAGGIYGYTF
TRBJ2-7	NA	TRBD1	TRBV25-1	TGTGCCAGCAGAAACAGGGGCCTACTCTCCTACGAGCAGTACTTC	CASRNRGLLSYEQYF
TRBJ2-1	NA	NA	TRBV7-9	TGTGCCAGCAGCTTAGGGGGGGATGAGCAGTTCTTC	CASSLGGDEQFF
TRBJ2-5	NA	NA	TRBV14	TGTGCCAGCAGCCAAGATCGAGCAGAGACCCAGTACTTC	CASSQDRAETQYF
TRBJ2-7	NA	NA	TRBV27	TGTGCCAGCAAGGCAGGGGTTGACGAGCAGTACTTC	CASKAGVDEQYF
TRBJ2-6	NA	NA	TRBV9	TGTGCCAGCAGCCCCAGGGGTTCCTTTTCTGGGGCCAACGTCCTGACTTTC	CASSPRGSFSGANVLTF